What follows are 32 T cell receptor beta chains derived from one specimen sequenced in a study of blood T cell repertoires in COVID-19 (dated by TCRdb to 2020 to 2021). The library relied on the immunoSEQ multiplex PCR assay. Here the immuneACCESS table is served through TCRdb, limited to in-frame sequences with V and J called. Missing clones are a known gap in these copies; in checked studies unresolved V genes cover under half, and the rest lacks a known reason. The sample has about 87,000 clones on record, around nine tenths of them singletons. Around 5.3% of the sample is in the top ten clones. Sequenced: peripheral blood. These receptors were obtained from a woman aged 80 or over with acute or convalescent COVID-19.

This clone was recorded only once. The V call is TRBV18, the J call TRBJ1-1; possibly TRBD1 for D (5 bases). Germline values: CDR1 KGHSH, CDR2 LQKENI. The germline V and J ends were trimmed by 3 bases and 4 bases, with 15 bases remaining between them. CDR3 length: 15 amino acids. The CDR3 loop is CASSPPTGLSTEAFF. The CDR3 DNA follows: TGTGCCAGCTCACCTCCTACGGGACTGTCCACTGAAGCTTTCTTT.

In this sample, this clone turned up once. V and J are TRBV3-1 (or the pseudogene TRBV3-2) and TRBJ1-6, with 7 nucleotides matching TRBD1. V lost 4 bases, J lost 7 bases, and 7 bases stayed unmatched. The CDR3 spans 15 residues. Germline V CDR1 and CDR2: LGHDT, YNNKEL (reference sequence). CDR3 sequence: CASSRGQVENSPLHF. In DNA form, the CDR3 reads TGTGCCAGCAGCCGAGGACAGGTGGAGAATTCACCCCTCCACTTT.

This CDR3 reads CASSLDRVNTEAFF. CDR3 in DNA: TGTGCCAGCAGCTTGGACAGGGTGAACACTGAAGCTTTCTTT. This sequence joins TRBV5-6 and TRBJ1-1; TRBD1 might be the D (6 bases). The germline V gene has CDR1 SGHDT and CDR2 YYEEEE. This CDR3 is 14 amino acids long. The V and J ends lost 0 bases and 0 bases respectively, with 6 bases between them.

The chain carries TRBV11-1 and TRBJ2-5; possibly TRBD1 for D (6 bases). V shed 5 bases and J shed 2 bases, with 15 bases lying between them. The CDR3 totals 15 residues. CDR1 is SGHAT and CDR2 is FQDESV in the germline V gene (reference sequence). The CDR3 is CASSALDRIQETQYF. In DNA, the CDR3 is TGTGCCAGCAGCGCCCTTGACAGGATACAAGAGACCCAGTACTTC.

The chain links TRBV28 to TRBJ2-4; 7 positions agree with TRBD1. Germline lookup yields CDR1 MDHEN and CDR2 SYDVKM. V shed 2 bases, J shed 6 bases, and the junction held 4 bases outside the gene matches. The CDR3 sequence is 14 residues long. Here the CDR3 DNA reads TGTGCCAGCAGTTTACGAGGGGGCGTAAACATTCAGTACTTC. Amino acid sequence: CASSLRGGVNIQYF.

The genes are TRBV21-1 and TRBJ1-4. TRBV21-1 is recorded as a pseudogene. This CDR3 spans 12 amino acids. The CDR3 here is CAHRSPSGKLFF. DNA of the CDR3: TGTGCCCACCGGAGCCCCAGCGGAAAACTGTTTTTT.

The gene calls are TRBV18 and TRBJ1-1; D gene uncertain. The CDR3 is 14 amino acids. Per germline, CDR1 KGHSH and CDR2 LQKENI. Trimming stripped 4 bases from V and 1 base from J, with 10 bases between. CDR3 residues: CASSRLEGNTEAFF. In nucleotides, the CDR3 is TGTGCCAGCTCACGACTTGAGGGGAACACTGAAGCTTTCTTT.

The gene calls are TRBV7-2 and TRBJ1-2; TRBD1 might be the D (5 bases). This CDR3 comprises 13 residues. Germline V CDR1 and CDR2: SGHTA, FQGNSA. Trimming left V 5 bases short and J 4 bases short, with 11 bases between. This chain's CDR3 is CASSVETAYGYTF. In nucleotides, the CDR3 is TGTGCCAGCAGCGTTGAGACAGCCTATGGCTACACCTTC.

The chain links TRBV15 to TRBJ1-5, with 7 bases lining up with TRBD1. The CDR3 length is 13 residues. Germline CDR1 LNHNV, CDR2 YYDKDF (reference sequence). The trim removed 6 bases at V and 7 bases at J, leaving 6 bases unmatched. CDR3 in DNA: TGTGCCACCAGTCGGACAGGAAGGCAGCCCCAGCATTTT. This codes for CATSRTGRQPQHF.

The CDR3 region has the DNA TGTGCCAGCACCCCGGAACAGGGGGCATATGGCTACACCTTC. It codes for CASTPEQGAYGYTF. The chain couples TRBV9 to TRBJ1-2; 9 bases are shared with TRBD1. V was pared by 6 bases and J by 5 bases, with 8 bases of the junction left unmatched. CDR1 SGDLS and CDR2 YYNGEE come from the germline V gene. The CDR3 extends over 14 amino acids. Based on the CDR3 plus reference TRBV9 and TRBJ1-2, the full variable domain is DSGVTQTPKHLITATGQRVTLRCSPRSGDLSVYWYQQSLDQGLQFLIQYYNGEERAKGNILERFSAQQFPDLHSELNLSSLELGDSALYFCASTPEQGAYGYTFGSGTRLTVV.

CDR3 nucleotide sequence: TGTGCCAGCAGCCTACCCGGCGGGACTAGCGGGGGGTCCTTCCCCTACGAGCAGTACTTC. Translating it yields CASSLPGGTSGGSFPYEQYF. The gene calls are TRBV3-1 (or the pseudogene TRBV3-2) and TRBJ2-7; 15 bases agree with TRBD2. The germline gives CDR1 LGHDT, CDR2 YNNKEL (reference sequence). The CDR3 has 20 residues. J lost 2 bases, V lost 4 bases, and 15 bases had no gene match.

The J gene is TRBJ2-3, the V gene TRBV19; D perhaps matches TRBD1 (7 bases). The CDR3 has 15 amino acids. V was pared by 6 bases and J by 1 base, with 14 bases between. Germline loops: CDR1 LNHDA, CDR2 SQIVND (reference sequence). CDR3 nucleotides: TGTGCCAGTAGCCCAGGGGGGTCCCGCACAGATACGCAGTATTTT. It translates to CASSPGGSRTDTQYF.

The chain carries TRBV7-8 and TRBJ1-5; no firm D call. Per the germline V gene, CDR1 is SGHVS and CDR2 is FQNEAQ. V lost 1 base to trimming and J lost 1 base, with 8 bases between them. The CDR3 has 15 amino acids. CDR3 sequence (DNA): TGTGCCAGCAGCTTAGGGAGTAGAAGCAATCAGCCCCAGCATTTT. The encoded protein is CASSLGSRSNQPQHF.

This clone has just a few counts. The V gene is TRBV6-4, the J gene TRBJ2-3; 8 bases are a match to TRBD2. J lost 0 bases, V lost 4 bases, and 12 bases had no gene match. The CDR3 runs 18 residues. Germline-derived CDR1 and CDR2 are MRHNA and SNTAGT. The CDR3 region has the DNA TGTGCCAGCAGTGCCGTGGGGCGGGGGGTCTCTAGCACAGATACGCAGTATTTT. Translating gives CASSAVGRGVSSTDTQYF.

A note on this clone: Other DNA sequences in this sample translate to the same CDR3. The V and J genes are TRBV5-1 and TRBJ1-5; no definite D call. The CDR3 runs 15 residues. Trimming pared 0 bases from V and 0 bases from J, leaving 7 bases between. CDR1 is SGHRS, CDR2 YFSETQ, per germline. The CDR3 coding sequence is TGCGCCAGCAGCTTGGACGGGTATAGCAATCAGCCCCAGCATTTT. Translation: CASSLDGYSNQPQHF.

This clone was seen only a few times. The chain recombines TRBV5-5 with TRBJ2-7; D may be TRBD1 (6 bases). Germline loops: CDR1 SGHKS, CDR2 YYEKEE (reference sequence). The CDR3 totals 14 residues. The V gene lost 3 bases and the J gene lost 2 bases, with 12 bases spanning the gap. This CDR3 is CASSSDSSTYEQYF. The DNA of the CDR3 is TGTGCCAGCAGCTCGGACAGCTCCACCTACGAGCAGTACTTC.

The chain recombines TRBV2 with TRBJ2-3, with D possibly TRBD1 on 5 matching bases. The germline V gene has CDR1 SNHLY and CDR2 FYNNEI. The CDR3 length is 12 residues. V lost 6 bases to trimming and J lost 2 bases, with 6 bases between them. CDR3 nucleotide sequence: TGTGCCAGCAGGGACAACACAGATACGCAGTATTTT. It specifies CASRDNTDTQYF. The whole variable domain, remainder taken from reference TRBV2 and TRBJ2-3, is EPEVTQTPSHQVTQMGQEVILRCVPISNHLYFYWYRQILGQKVEFLVSFYNNEISEKSEIFDDQFSVERPDGSNFTLKIRSTKLEDSAMYFCASRDNTDTQYFGPGTRLTVL.

The chain uses TRBV5-1 and TRBJ2-6, with no clear D. V was clipped by 0 bases and J by 0 bases, with 4 bases between them. The CDR3 contains 15 residues. CDR1 and CDR2 from the germline V gene are SGHRS and YFSETQ. DNA of the CDR3: TGCGCCAGCAGCTTGGCCCTCTCTGGGGCCAACGTCCTGACTTTC. Amino acid sequence: CASSLALSGANVLTF.

The rearrangement uses TRBV4-1 and TRBJ1-1; 9 nucleotides agree with TRBD1. V dropped 1 base and J dropped 4; count of bases not matched to a gene: 4. Germline V CDR1 and CDR2: MGHRA, YSYEKL. The CDR3 covers 15 residues. The CDR3 protein is CASSQAETGGTEAFF. The CDR3 region has the DNA TGCGCCAGCAGCCAAGCGGAGACAGGGGGCACTGAAGCTTTCTTT.

The chain links TRBV30 to TRBJ1-6, with D possibly matching TRBD1 (6 bases). CDR1 is GTSNPN and CDR2 is SVGIG in the germline V gene (reference sequence). The ends were cut back, 3 bases at V and 10 bases at J, with 10 bases in the middle. This CDR3 region has 12 residues. CDR3 nucleotides: TGTGCCTGGAGACAGGGTCAGTCACCCCTCCACTTT. Its protein product is CAWRQGQSPLHF.

V gene TRBV29-1 combines with J gene TRBJ2-3, with no clear D. V was cut by 7 bases and J by 3 bases, with 8 bases left in between. The CDR3 contains 11 residues. Germline V gene sequence: CDR1 SQVTM, CDR2 ANQGSEA. CDR3 nucleotides: TGCAGCGCCAAGCTAACAGATACGCAGTATTTT. Its translation: CSAKLTDTQYF.

The count of this clone is one. V gene TRBV6-6 combines with J gene TRBJ1-5; tentatively, D is TRBD1 (6 bases). This CDR3 has 15 residues. Germline-derived CDR1 and CDR2 are MNHNY and SVGAGI (reference sequence). Deletions cut 0 bases from V and 6 bases from J, with 12 bases between. CDR3 sequence reads: CASSYSQGFTQPQHF. The CDR3 DNA is TGTGCCAGCAGTTACTCTCAGGGGTTTACTCAGCCCCAGCATTTT.

The rearrangement uses TRBV29-1 and TRBJ1-1, with D possibly being TRBD1 (6 bases). Germline V lookup: CDR1 SQVTM, CDR2 ANQGSEA. The germline V and J ends were trimmed by 7 bases and 2 bases, with 17 bases remaining between them. There are 14 residues in the CDR3. The CDR3 DNA follows: TGCAGCGGGAAACGGGACATCGTCAACACTGAAGCTTTCTTT. Its translation: CSGKRDIVNTEAFF. Based on the CDR3 plus reference TRBV29-1 and TRBJ1-1, the full variable domain is SAVISQKPSRDICQRGTSLTIQCQVDSQVTMMFWYRQQPGQSLTLIATANQGSEATYESGFVIDKFPISRPNLTFSTLTVSNMSPEDSSIYLCSGKRDIVNTEAFFGQGTRLTVV.

V usage is TRBV30 and J usage is TRBJ1-1, with 11 bases that match TRBD1. This CDR3 is built from 15 residues. CDR1 is GTSNPN and CDR2 is SVGIG in the germline V gene (reference sequence). Trimming at V came to 3 bases and at J to 6 bases, leaving 9 bases not matched to a gene. The CDR3 reads CAWRYPGQGVAEAFF. In nucleotides, the CDR3 is TGTGCCTGGAGGTACCCGGGACAGGGGGTCGCTGAAGCTTTCTTT.

The chain uses TRBV5-6 and TRBJ2-1; 9 positions agree with TRBD2. The germline gives CDR1 SGHDT, CDR2 YYEEEE. The CDR3 sequence is 17 residues long. V gave up 3 bases and J gave up 6 bases; unmatched junction bases: 13. The CDR3 DNA reads TGTGCCAGCAGCTCCGGAGTTCGACTAGCGGAGTTCAATGAGCAGTTCTTC. Its protein product is CASSSGVRLAEFNEQFF.

V gene TRBV19 combines with J gene TRBJ1-1; TRBD1 is a possible D gene (5 bases). Germline CDR1 is LNHDA and CDR2 is SQIVND (reference sequence). The V end was cut by 8 bases, the J end by 3 bases, with 16 bases between. This CDR3 comprises 14 residues. The CDR3 DNA reads TGTGCCAGTGCCCCCAGGCGGGGGGACACTGAAGCTTTCTTT. Translating gives CASAPRRGDTEAFF.

This chain connects TRBV3-1 (or the pseudogene TRBV3-2) to TRBJ2-2; D is undetermined. Trimming pared 4 bases from V and 6 bases from J, leaving 9 bases between. The CDR3 covers 13 residues. CDR1 and CDR2 from the germline V gene are LGHDT and YNNKEL (reference sequence). The DNA for the CDR3 is TGTGCCAGCAGCCTAGCTTTCGCCGGGGAGCTGTTTTTT. This sequence encodes CASSLAFAGELFF.

The gene calls are TRBV6-5 and TRBJ1-1; D might be TRBD1 (6 bases). The length of the CDR3 is 13 residues. Germline-derived CDR1 and CDR2 are MNHEY and SVGAGI. V lost 7 bases, J lost 11 bases, and 20 bases lay in between. CDR3 DNA: TGTGCCAGCACTTCCGGGGGGCGTGTAGGCGCTTTCTTT. Protein sequence: CASTSGGRVGAFF.

For the CDR3, the DNA is TGTGCCAGCAGCTTTTCGGGAGGGGGGACTGAAGCTTTCTTT. It translates to CASSFSGGGTEAFF. The chain couples TRBV7-9 to TRBJ1-1; D perhaps matches TRBD1 (6 bases). Germline CDR1 SEHNR, CDR2 FQNEAQ (reference sequence). The CDR3 sequence is 14 residues long. V dropped 3 bases and J dropped 5 bases, with 13 bases sitting between them.

CDR3 nucleotides: TGTGCCAGCAGTCAATACACAGGGGCTCAGCCCCAGCATTTT. Amino acids: CASSQYTGAQPQHF. V gene TRBV3-1 (or the pseudogene TRBV3-2) combines with J gene TRBJ1-5; 7 bases agree with TRBD1. The germline V gene has CDR1 LGHDT and CDR2 YNNKEL (reference sequence). Trimming removed 6 bases from V and 6 bases from J; junction bases left unmatched: 8. This CDR3 has 14 residues.

The chain uses TRBV6-2 or TRBV6-3 and TRBJ2-3; 8 nucleotides match TRBD1. V shed 0 bases, J shed 1 base, and the junction held 3 bases outside the gene matches. The CDR3 length is 16 residues. Germline V gives CDR1 MNHEY, CDR2 SVGEGT. CDR3 residues: CASSYSSRGRTDTQYF. CDR3 nucleotide sequence: TGTGCCAGCAGTTACTCTTCCAGGGGGCGCACAGATACGCAGTATTTT.

This chain links TRBV29-1 with TRBJ2-2; D is possibly TRBD1 (5 bases). The length of the CDR3 is 14 residues. Germline V gene lookup returns CDR1 SQVTM and CDR2 ANQGSEA. V was pared by 7 bases and J by 3 bases, with 15 bases between. In nucleotides, the CDR3 is TGCAGCGCCCTCGGGCAGGGCGACACCGGGGAGCTGTTTTTT. Encoded protein: CSALGQGDTGELFF.